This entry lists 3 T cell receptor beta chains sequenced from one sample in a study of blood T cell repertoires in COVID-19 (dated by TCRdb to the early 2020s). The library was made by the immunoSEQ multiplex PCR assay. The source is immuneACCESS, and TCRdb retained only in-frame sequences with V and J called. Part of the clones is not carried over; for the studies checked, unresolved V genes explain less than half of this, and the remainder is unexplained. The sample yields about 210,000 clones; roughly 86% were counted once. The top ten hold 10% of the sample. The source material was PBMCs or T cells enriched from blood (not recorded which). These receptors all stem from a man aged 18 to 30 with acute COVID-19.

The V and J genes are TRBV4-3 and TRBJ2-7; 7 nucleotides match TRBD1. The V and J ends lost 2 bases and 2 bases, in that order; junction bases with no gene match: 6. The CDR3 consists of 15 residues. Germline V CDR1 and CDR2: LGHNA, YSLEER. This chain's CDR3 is CASSQYQGQTYEQYF. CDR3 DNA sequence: TGCGCCAGCAGCCAATACCAGGGACAGACCTACGAGCAGTACTTC.

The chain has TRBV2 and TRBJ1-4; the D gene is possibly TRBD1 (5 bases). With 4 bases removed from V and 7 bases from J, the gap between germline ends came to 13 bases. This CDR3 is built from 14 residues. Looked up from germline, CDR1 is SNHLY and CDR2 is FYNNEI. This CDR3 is CASSVRQGGEKLFF. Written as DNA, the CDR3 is TGTGCCAGCAGTGTAAGGCAGGGTGGTGAAAAACTGTTTTTT.

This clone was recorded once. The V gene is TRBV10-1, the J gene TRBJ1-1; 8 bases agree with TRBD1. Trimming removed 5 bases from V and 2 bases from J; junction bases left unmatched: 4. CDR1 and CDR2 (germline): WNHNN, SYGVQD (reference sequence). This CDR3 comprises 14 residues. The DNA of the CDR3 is TGCGCCAGCAGTCCAGGGGGCTTAAACACTGAAGCTTTCTTT. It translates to CASSPGGLNTEAFF.